These 23 T cell receptor beta chains came from one sample sequenced in a study of radiotherapy plus CTLA-4 blockade in lung cancer. Clones were sequenced by immunoSEQ multiplex PCR, and TCRdb holds only the in-frame ones, with some missing. The sample shows about 51,000 clones, 79% of them seen only once. This specimen was peripheral blood, taken from a patient treated with radiotherapy plus ipilimumab. The origin of the receptors is a human donor with non-small cell lung cancer who had a complete response to radiotherapy plus ipilimumab.

As to this clone: The junction and the germline gene differ at one end; a read error may be behind it. CDR3 loop: CASSPLLADNEQFF. Here the CDR3 DNA reads TGTGCTAGCAGCCCACTACTAGCGGACAATGAGCAGTTCTTC. V usage is TRBV7-7 and J usage is TRBJ2-1, with 8 nucleotides matching TRBD2. The CDR3 loop spans 14 amino acids. CDR1 SSHAT and CDR2 FNYEAQ come from the germline V gene (reference sequence).

The chain joins TRBV29-1 to TRBJ2-3; 10 bases map to TRBD1. This CDR3 region has 15 residues. The V and J ends lost 5 bases and 0 bases, in that order; junction bases with no gene match: 5. The germline V gene encodes CDR1 SQVTM and CDR2 ANQGSEA. CDR3 in DNA: TGCAGCGTTCTGGACAGGGGGTATAGCACAGATACGCAGTATTTT. As protein: CSVLDRGYSTDTQYF.

The rearrangement joins TRBV6-6 to TRBJ1-2; D uncertain. The CDR3 is made up of 14 amino acids. Trimming pared 0 bases from V and 4 bases from J, leaving 9 bases between. Looked up from germline, CDR1 is MNHNY and CDR2 is SVGAGI (reference sequence). The CDR3 sequence is CASSYSQEAYGYTF. The CDR3 coding sequence is TGTGCCAGCAGTTACTCGCAGGAAGCCTATGGCTACACCTTC.

The chain carries TRBV5-4 and TRBJ2-5; TRBD1 agrees at 8 bases. CDR1 and CDR2 from the germline V gene are SGHNT and YYREEE (reference sequence). This CDR3 contains 15 residues. The junction had 7 bases not matched to a gene; V was cut back by 4 bases and J by 2 bases. CDR3 region: CASSASTGGQETQYF. The DNA for the CDR3 is TGTGCCAGCAGCGCGTCCACAGGGGGGCAAGAGACCCAGTACTTC.

V is TRBV19 and J is TRBJ2-1; 8 positions match TRBD1. Germline V gene lookup returns CDR1 LNHDA and CDR2 SQIVND (reference sequence). CDR3 length equals 14 residues. The V gene end was trimmed by 2 bases and the J gene end by 6 bases; junction bases not matched to a gene: 3. The CDR3 DNA is TGTGCCAGTAGTATAAGACAGGGGATCAATGAGCAGTTCTTC. It codes for CASSIRQGINEQFF.

V usage is TRBV11-3 and J usage is TRBJ1-2, with 8 nucleotides matching TRBD1. From germline, CDR1 is SGHNT and CDR2 YENEEA. V lost 5 bases, J lost 8 bases, and 10 bases stayed unmatched. The CDR3 extends over 14 amino acids. This chain's CDR3 is CASSLLDREMGYTF. CDR3 DNA: TGTGCCAGCAGCCTCTTGGACAGGGAAATGGGCTACACCTTC.

This chain's CDR3 is CANNGTPFYREAFF. DNA for the CDR3: TGCGCCAATAACGGGACACCTTTCTATAGGGAAGCTTTCTTT. The rearrangement links TRBV10-1 to TRBJ1-1, with a tentative D call TRBD1 (6 bases). Per germline, CDR1 WNHNN and CDR2 SYGVQD (reference sequence). V was pared by 10 bases and J by 8 bases, with 23 bases between. The CDR3 is made up of 14 amino acids.

The J gene is TRBJ2-5, the V gene TRBV18, with a weak D call TRBD2 (5 bases). Between the trimmed V and J ends, which lost 4 bases and 2 bases, there was a span of 8 bases. The V gene's germline CDR1 is KGHSH and CDR2 LQKENI. The CDR3 extends over 13 amino acids. The chain's CDR3 is CASSLALQETQYF. CDR3 bases: TGTGCCAGCTCACTAGCGCTACAAGAGACCCAGTACTTC.

The rearrangement uses TRBV7-9 and TRBJ2-1, with TRBD2 matching over 9 bases. Unmatched junction bases numbered 11, after V lost 5 bases and J lost 3 bases. Germline V lookup: CDR1 SEHNR, CDR2 FQNEAQ (reference sequence). The CDR3 contains 17 residues. The CDR3 protein is CASSPSAGGLGYNEQFF. The CDR3 bases are TGTGCCAGCAGCCCGAGCGCGGGAGGGCTAGGCTACAATGAGCAGTTCTTC. The whole variable domain, remainder taken from reference TRBV7-9 and TRBJ2-1, is DTGVSQNPRHKITKRGQNVTFRCDPISEHNRLYWYRQTLGQGPEFLTYFQNEAQLEKSRLLSDRFSAERPKGSFSTLEIQRTEQGDSAMYLCASSPSAGGLGYNEQFFGPGTRLTVL.

The rearrangement joins TRBV6-5 to TRBJ1-1, with 10 positions matching TRBD1. V dropped 6 bases and J dropped 0; count of bases not matched to a gene: 4. CDR1 and CDR2 from the germline V gene are MNHEY and SVGAGI. The CDR3 sequence is 15 residues long. The CDR3 sequence: CASSPDRGMNTEAFF. The DNA for the CDR3 is TGTGCCAGCAGCCCGGACAGGGGGATGAACACTGAAGCTTTCTTT.

The chain has TRBV7-9 and TRBJ1-1; no firm D call. The V end lost 2 bases, the J end lost 1 base, and 5 bases lay between the germline ends. CDR1 and CDR2 from the germline V gene are SEHNR and FQNEAQ (reference sequence). CDR3 size: 13 residues. This chain's CDR3 is CASSLSSNTEAFF. The CDR3 nucleotides read TGTGCCAGCAGCTTATCTTCGAACACTGAAGCTTTCTTT.

This chain links TRBV5-1 with TRBJ2-1, with D perhaps matching TRBD1 (5 bases). Germline loops: CDR1 SGHRS, CDR2 YFSETQ. CDR3 size: 16 residues. V was shortened by 0 bases and J by 0 bases, with 10 bases between the two germline ends. CDR3 nucleotides: TGCGCCAGCAGCTTGGTAGGGGCGAGCTCCTACAATGAGCAGTTCTTC. It translates to CASSLVGASSYNEQFF.

The rearrangement links TRBV29-1 to TRBJ2-7, with D maybe TRBD1 (5 bases). The CDR3 contains 15 residues. Deletions cut 7 bases from V and 2 bases from J, with 21 bases between. CDR1 SQVTM and CDR2 ANQGSEA come from the germline V gene. CDR3 coding DNA: TGCAGCGCGTCGGGCACACCCAGGGATACCTACGAGCAGTACTTC. It specifies CSASGTPRDTYEQYF.

The genes are TRBV10-3 and TRBJ2-2; possibly TRBD1 for D (6 bases). CDR1 and CDR2 (germline): ENHRY, SYGVKD. The V end lost 6 bases, the J end lost 6 bases, and 14 bases lay between the germline ends. The CDR3 consists of 14 residues. The CDR3 DNA is TGTGCCATCAGGGGACAAGGGTTGTCCGGGGAGCTGTTTTTT. It specifies CAIRGQGLSGELFF.

The chain links TRBV4-1 to TRBJ1-1; weak D call: TRBD1 (6 bases). This CDR3 has 14 amino acids. Looked up from germline, CDR1 is MGHRA and CDR2 is YSYEKL. V dropped 3 bases and J dropped 4 bases, with 12 bases sitting between them. CDR3 amino acids: CASSQVQGLTEAFF. CDR3 DNA sequence: TGCGCCAGCAGCCAGGTACAGGGTCTCACTGAAGCTTTCTTT.

The genes are TRBV7-2 and TRBJ1-5; the D gene is possibly TRBD1 (5 bases). The CDR3 runs 13 residues. CDR1 and CDR2 from the germline V gene are SGHTA and FQGNSA. V gave up 8 bases and J gave up 6 bases, with 14 bases separating them. CDR3 in DNA: TGTGCCAGCGGACCGCAGGGTAGTCAGCCCCAGCATTTT. Protein sequence: CASGPQGSQPQHF. The entire variable domain, with the rest obtained from reference TRBV7-2 and TRBJ1-5, is as follows: GAGVSQSPSNKVTEKGKDVELRCDPISGHTALYWYRQSLGQGLEFLIYFQGNSAPDKSGLPSDRFSAERTGGSVSTLTIQRTQQEDSAVYLCASGPQGSQPQHFGDGTRLSIL.

The chain employs TRBV18 and TRBJ1-5; D uncertain. Trimming shortened V by 1 base and J by 2 bases, and 12 bases separated the two germline ends. Germline CDR1 and CDR2: KGHSH and LQKENI. The CDR3 contains 16 residues. In DNA, the CDR3 is TGTGCCAGCTCACCACGACCCGGGGATGGCAATCAGCCCCAGCATTTT. It is translated as CASSPRPGDGNQPQHF.

The chain combines TRBV13 with TRBJ2-2; TRBD1 is a possible D gene (6 bases). The CDR3 has 15 amino acids. Between the trimmed V and J ends, which lost 5 bases and 3 bases, there was a span of 13 bases. Germline assignment: CDR1 PRHDT and CDR2 FYEKMQ (reference sequence). In DNA form, the CDR3 reads TGTGCCAGCAGCATACCGGGACAACACACCGGGGAGCTGTTTTTT. This translates into CASSIPGQHTGELFF. Drawing the rest from reference TRBV13 and TRBJ2-2, the complete variable domain is AAGVIQSPRHLIKEKRETATLKCYPIPRHDTVYWYQQGPGQDPQFLISFYEKMQSDKGSIPDRFSAQQFSDYHSELNMSSLELGDSALYFCASSIPGQHTGELFFGEGSRLTVL.

J is TRBJ2-5 and V is TRBV30; D is unclear. Germline lookup yields CDR1 GTSNPN and CDR2 SVGIG (reference sequence). The CDR3 contains 14 residues. The ends were cut back, 0 bases at V and 0 bases at J, with 8 bases in the middle. CDR3 coding DNA: TGTGCCTGGAGTGTAGTACAACACCAAGAGACCCAGTACTTC. As protein: CAWSVVQHQETQYF.

This clone has more than one count but fewer than ten. The rearrangement uses TRBV27 and TRBJ2-1, with a weak D call TRBD1 (6 bases). From germline, CDR1 is MNHEY and CDR2 SMNVEV (reference sequence). The V end was cut by 2 bases, the J end by 7 bases, with 9 bases between. The CDR3 covers 13 residues. The DNA of the CDR3 is TGTGCCAGCAGTTTACAACAGGGAAATGAGCAGTTCTTC. It translates to CASSLQQGNEQFF.

The chain carries TRBV28 and TRBJ2-2, with 8 bases matching TRBD1. The junction had 13 bases not matched to a gene; V was cut back by 6 bases and J by 7 bases. The CDR3 runs to 16 residues. CDR1 MDHEN and CDR2 SYDVKM come from the germline V gene. The CDR3 bases are TGTGCCAGCAGATCCCCTTCGACAGGGGTAATCGGGGAGCTGTTTTTT. Translated, it gives CASRSPSTGVIGELFF.

The chain employs TRBV2 and TRBJ2-7; 9 nucleotides agree with TRBD2. The CDR3 extends over 13 amino acids. Germline CDR1 is SNHLY and CDR2 is FYNNEI. The V segment lost 8 bases and the J segment 7 bases; nucleotides outside the gene matches: 9. CDR3 coding DNA: TGTGCCAGCGCAAGCGGGGGGCCCGAGGAGCAGTACTTC. Translated: CASASGGPEEQYF.

V usage is TRBV7-2 and J usage is TRBJ2-7; 8 positions agree with TRBD1. The length of the CDR3 is 14 residues. Unmatched junction bases numbered 8, after V lost 6 bases and J lost 4 bases. Germline V CDR1 and CDR2: SGHTA, FQGNSA. The CDR3 DNA sequence: TGTGCCAGCAGAACAGGGGGGCGGGGATACGAGCAGTACTTC. This gives the protein CASRTGGRGYEQYF.